Listed below are T cell receptor beta chains from one sample, sequenced in a study of naive and memory T cell subsets. TCRdb reprocessed the UMI-ligation and nested PCR reads via MiXCR and lists one record per CDR3 protein. The table shows about 82,000 distinct CDR3 sequences, with 9% occurring only once. The sample comprised naive CD8+ T cells from blood. Receptor source: a human donor in good health. Each CDR3 is given with its conserved first and last residue. The order of the fields is D gene, J gene, clone size, CDR3 length, V gene, CDR3 protein, CDR3 DNA. The D gene is left open where the match is weak. Size is stated for part of the rows, as once, few or many counts, or as a class when the clone is expanded.

D: TRBD1
J: TRBJ1-2
size: many
length: 13
V: TRBV2
CDR3: CASRKQGAHGYTF
DNA: TGTGCCAGCAGAAAACAGGGGGCGCATGGCTACACCTTC

D: TRBD1
J: TRBJ1-1
size: -
length: 13
V: TRBV6-6
CDR3: CASKGAANTEAFF
DNA: TGTGCCAGCAAGGGGGCCGCGAACACTGAAGCTTTCTTT

D: TRBD2
J: TRBJ2-3
size: few
length: 16
V: TRBV11-1
CDR3: CASSQQLAGAADTQYF
DNA: TGTGCCAGCAGCCAACAGCTAGCGGGAGCGGCAGATACGCAGTATTTT

D: -
J: TRBJ1-5
size: many
length: 12
V: TRBV4-1
CDR3: CASSQGNQPQHF
DNA: TGCGCCAGCAGCCAGGGAAATCAGCCCCAGCATTTT

D: -
J: TRBJ1-1
size: many
length: 17
V: TRBV20-1
CDR3: CSARDIQRFEQNTEAFF
DNA: TGCAGTGCTAGAGATATTCAACGGTTTGAGCAGAACACTGAAGCTTTCTTT

D: -
J: TRBJ2-1
size: few
length: 15
V: TRBV3-1
CDR3: CASSQGDSGHNEQFF
DNA: TGTGCCAGCAGCCAAGGAGATTCAGGCCACAATGAGCAGTTCTTC

D: TRBD2
J: TRBJ2-1
size: many
length: 17
V: TRBV7-9
CDR3: CASSRNSGTRSYNEQFF
DNA: TGTGCCAGCAGCCGGAATAGCGGGACCCGCTCCTACAATGAGCAGTTCTTC

D: -
J: TRBJ2-4
size: -
length: 13
V: TRBV5-1
CDR3: CASSEYTGNIQYF
DNA: TGCGCCAGCAGCGAATACACAGGAAACATTCAGTACTTC

D: TRBD2
J: TRBJ2-2
size: few
length: 16
V: TRBV5-5
CDR3: CASGEWEGLHTGELFF
DNA: TGTGCCAGCGGAGAGTGGGAGGGCCTCCACACCGGGGAGCTGTTTTTT

D: TRBD1
J: TRBJ1-2
size: many
length: 15
V: TRBV27
CDR3: CASSSGTGILYGYTF
DNA: TGTGCCAGCAGTTCTGGGACAGGGATCCTCTATGGCTACACCTTC

D: -
J: TRBJ2-3
size: -
length: 13
V: TRBV6-5
CDR3: CASSYSKGDTQYF
DNA: TGTGCCAGCAGTTACTCGAAAGGGGATACGCAGTATTTT

D: -
J: TRBJ2-7
size: -
length: 13
V: TRBV7-9
CDR3: CASGGTRPYEQYF
DNA: TGTGCCAGCGGGGGGACTCGCCCCTACGAGCAGTACTTC

D: TRBD2
J: TRBJ2-3
size: -
length: 18
V: TRBV5-5
CDR3: CASSLEGGIGRAEDTQYF
DNA: TGTGCCAGCAGCTTGGAAGGGGGTATCGGGAGGGCCGAGGATACGCAGTATTTT

D: -
J: TRBJ2-5
size: -
length: 14
V: TRBV4-1
CDR3: CASSRPGIQETQYF
DNA: TGCGCCAGCAGCCGACCGGGGATACAAGAGACCCAGTACTTC

D: -
J: TRBJ2-5
size: many
length: 15
V: TRBV20-1
CDR3: CSAIPLTGPQETQYF
DNA: TGCAGTGCTATCCCCCTAACGGGCCCCCAAGAGACCCAGTACTTC

D: -
J: TRBJ2-1
size: few
length: 13
V: TRBV29-1
CDR3: CSVDLVSYNEQFF
DNA: TGCAGCGTTGACCTCGTTTCCTACAATGAGCAGTTCTTC

D: TRBD1
J: TRBJ2-7
size: few
length: 12
V: TRBV29-1
CDR3: CSAYRGPGEQYF
DNA: TGCAGCGCCTACAGGGGGCCTGGCGAGCAGTACTTC

D: TRBD2
J: TRBJ2-2
size: once
length: 13
V: TRBV27
CDR3: CASSFGGAGELFF
DNA: TGTGCCAGCAGTTTTGGGGGGGCCGGGGAGCTGTTTTTT

D: -
J: TRBJ2-1
size: many
length: 11
V: TRBV28
CDR3: CASSLDNEQFF
DNA: TGTGCCAGCAGTTTAGACAATGAGCAGTTCTTC

D: TRBD1
J: TRBJ2-7
size: many
length: 17
V: TRBV13
CDR3: CASSTNDREISSYEQYF
DNA: TGTGCCAGCAGCACCAACGACAGGGAGATCAGCTCCTACGAGCAGTACTTC

D: -
J: TRBJ2-3
size: -
length: 13
V: TRBV7-2
CDR3: CASSRDFTDTQYF
DNA: TGTGCCAGCAGCCGGGACTTCACAGATACGCAGTATTTT

D: TRBD1
J: TRBJ2-2
size: few
length: 14
V: TRBV14
CDR3: CASSHTGAGGELFF
DNA: TGTGCCAGCAGCCACACAGGGGCCGGCGGGGAGCTGTTTTTT

D: TRBD1
J: TRBJ2-3
size: -
length: 17
V: TRBV20-1
CDR3: CSAREAMDRDSTDTQYF
DNA: TGCAGTGCTAGAGAGGCTATGGACAGGGACAGCACAGATACGCAGTATTTT

D: TRBD1
J: TRBJ2-1
size: -
length: 19
V: TRBV7-8
CDR3: CASSLEVFGRDRANNEQFF
DNA: TGTGCCAGCAGCTTAGAGGTGTTTGGCAGGGACAGGGCCAACAATGAGCAGTTCTTC

D: -
J: TRBJ2-2
size: -
length: 15
V: TRBV4-1
CDR3: CATTDRGLGTGELFF
DNA: TGCGCCACGACAGACCGGGGCCTTGGGACCGGGGAGCTGTTTTTT

D: TRBD1
J: TRBJ1-1
size: many
length: 15
V: TRBV6-5
CDR3: CASSWQGELNTEAFF
DNA: TGTGCCAGCAGTTGGCAGGGGGAGCTGAACACTGAAGCTTTCTTT

D: -
J: TRBJ1-6
size: few
length: 14
V: TRBV12-5
CDR3: CASGLDSRNSPLHF
DNA: TGTGCTAGTGGCCTGGACAGCAGAAATTCACCCCTCCACTTT

D: -
J: TRBJ1-3
size: -
length: 15
V: TRBV12-3/TRBV12-4
CDR3: CASTPGGGSGNTIYF
DNA: TGTGCCAGCACCCCGGGAGGGGGCTCTGGAAACACCATATATTTT

D: TRBD1
J: TRBJ1-5
size: many
length: 15
V: TRBV20-1
CDR3: CSAEAYGTENQPQHF
DNA: TGCAGTGCTGAGGCCTACGGGACAGAAAATCAGCCCCAGCATTTT

D: -
J: TRBJ2-7
size: many
length: 13
V: TRBV6-2/TRBV6-3
CDR3: CASSYSRSYEQYF
DNA: TGTGCCAGCAGTTATAGTCGGTCCTACGAGCAGTACTTC

D: TRBD1
J: TRBJ1-2
size: many
length: 14
V: TRBV9
CDR3: CASSPRTGTYGYTF
DNA: TGTGCCAGCAGCCCACGGACAGGGACGTATGGCTACACCTTC